These T cell receptor beta chains were read from a single sample in a study of CD8 T cells in ankylosing spondylitis. TCRdb passed the 5' RACE reads through MiXCR, listing each CDR3 protein once. Seen here are approximately 520,000 distinct CDR3 sequences, about 5.7% observed once, and the top ten hold 3% to 4.5%. What was sequenced was blood, either unsorted or a sorted T cell fraction (not recorded which). Receptor source: a male donor with ankylosing spondylitis. The CDR3 runs from the conserved cysteine through the conserved F or W. D genes are given only for firm matches. The size field is filled for only some rows; it gives once, few, many or a size class.

V	size	D	J	DNA	CDR3
TRBV20-1	many	TRBD1	TRBJ2-5	TGCAGTGCTGTACATGGGACAGGGGAGACCCAGTACTTC	CSAVHGTGETQYF
TRBV3-1	many	-	TRBJ2-5	TGTGCCAGCAGCCTTTTCCGGGTCCTACGACGGGAGACCCAGTACTTC	CASSLFRVLRRETQYF
TRBV11-1	few	TRBD2	TRBJ2-7	TGTGCCAGCAGCTTAGGTCGTACTAGCGGGGGGTACTCCTACGAGCAGTACTTC	CASSLGRTSGGYSYEQYF
TRBV20-1	few	TRBD2	TRBJ2-5	TGCAGTGCTAGTCCACTAGCGGGATCGGTAGAGACCCAGTACTTC	CSASPLAGSVETQYF
TRBV20-1	many	TRBD2	TRBJ2-7	TGCAGTGCTAGGGACCTCCGACTAGCGGGAGTTGTGGAGCAGTACTTC	CSARDLRLAGVVEQYF
TRBV20-1	many	-	TRBJ2-3	TGCAGTGCCCTTGACGGGGGATCATTAACAGATACGCAGTATTTT	CSALDGGSLTDTQYF
TRBV2	many	-	TRBJ2-7	TGTGCCAGCAGTGAATCAGGGGGACTCGAAAACGAGCAGTACTTC	CASSESGGLENEQYF
TRBV15	-	-	TRBJ2-7	TGTGCCACCAGCAGATCGTCCAAGACCTACGAGCAGTACTTC	CATSRSSKTYEQYF
TRBV29-1	many	-	TRBJ2-3	TGCAGCGCCGAGGGGTCTTTCACAGATACGCAGTATTTT	CSAEGSFTDTQYF
TRBV9	many	-	TRBJ1-4	TGTGCCAGCAGCGTACACCCCCAGGAACTGTTTTTT	CASSVHPQELFF
TRBV5-1	many	TRBD1	TRBJ2-7	TGCGCCAGCAGTCCGATGACAGGGCCCTACGAGCAGTACTTC	CASSPMTGPYEQYF
TRBV7-2	-	-	TRBJ2-5	TGTGCCAGCAGCCCCCTAGACGGGGCCCAGTACTTC	CASSPLDGAQYF
TRBV6-1	many	-	TRBJ1-1	TGTGCCAGCAGTGAATTAGACCGTATTAACACTGAAGCTTTCTTT	CASSELDRINTEAFF
TRBV4-3	many	-	TRBJ2-7	TGCGCCAGCAGCCGGAGTAGGTCCTACGAGCAGTACTTC	CASSRSRSYEQYF
TRBV9	many	-	TRBJ2-1	TGTGCCAGCGCTGTTGTTGGGACACCCTCTTACAATGAGCAGTTCTTC	CASAVVGTPSYNEQFF
TRBV7-2	-	TRBD1	TRBJ2-5	TGTGCCAGCCGCCCGACAGGGGGCCCAGAGACCCAGTACTTC	CASRPTGGPETQYF
TRBV18	-	TRBD2	TRBJ2-1	TGTGCCAGCTCACCGGGACTAGTAAGAGTCAGTGAGCAGTTCTTC	CASSPGLVRVSEQFF
TRBV4-3	many	TRBD2	TRBJ2-3	TGCGCCAGCAGCCAAAACAGCGGGAGATATACAGATACGCAGTATTTT	CASSQNSGRYTDTQYF
TRBV27	many	-	TRBJ1-1	TGTGCCAGCAGCAGAAGTCAGGGGTACACTGAAGCTTTCTTT	CASSRSQGYTEAFF
TRBV18	many	TRBD2	TRBJ2-5	TGTGCCAGCTCACCATTACTAGCGGAAGAGACCCAGTACTTC	CASSPLLAEETQYF
TRBV5-1	few	-	TRBJ2-7	TGCGCCAGCAGCGGCCCAAGTTTCCGCAGTACGGCCTACGAGCAGTACTTC	CASSGPSFRSTAYEQYF
TRBV12-3/TRBV12-4	many	-	TRBJ2-4	TGTGCCAGCGGGGCAGGGTTAGCCAAAAACATTCAGTACTTC	CASGAGLAKNIQYF
TRBV12-3/TRBV12-4	many	TRBD1	TRBJ1-2	TGTGCCAGCAGTTATTCAGGGGGTAGTGGCTATGGCTACACCTTC	CASSYSGGSGYGYTF
TRBV5-5	many	TRBD1	TRBJ2-7	TGTGCCAGCAGCTTGGAGGGACAGGGGGGGTACGAGCAGTACTTC	CASSLEGQGGYEQYF
TRBV10-3	many	TRBD1	TRBJ1-2	TGTGCCATCAGTGAGTCCGACAGGGGAGCTAACTATGGCTACACCTTC	CAISESDRGANYGYTF
TRBV5-1	many	TRBD1	TRBJ1-2	TGCGCCAGCAGCTTACAGGGGTTCGACTATGGCTACACCTTC	CASSLQGFDYGYTF
TRBV4-3	-	-	TRBJ2-1	TGCGCCAGCAGCCCGAGACCCAGCCCCTACAATGAGCAGTTCTTC	CASSPRPSPYNEQFF
TRBV18	many	-	TRBJ1-5	TGTGCCAGCTCAGTACAGGAGCATCAGCCCCAGCATTTT	CASSVQEHQPQHF
TRBV5-1	many	TRBD2	TRBJ2-1	TGCGCCAGCACCGCTAGCGGGAGCTTCACCAACAATGAGCAGTTCTTC	CASTASGSFTNNEQFF
TRBV20-1	few	-	TRBJ2-2	TGCTGTGCTAGAGCCCCAGAAGGGCTCGGCACCGGGGAGCTGTTTTTT	CCARAPEGLGTGELFF
TRBV5-1	many	-	TRBJ1-1	TGCGCCAGCAGCTCCGGGGGGACCTGGAACACTGAAGCTTTCTTT	CASSSGGTWNTEAFF
TRBV10-3	many	-	TRBJ1-2	TGTGCCATCAACGAGGCAAGGGGCTATGGCTACACCTTC	CAINEARGYGYTF
TRBV7-2	many	TRBD1	TRBJ2-3	TGTGCCAGGGGGGACAGGGCGGCAGATACGCAGTATTTT	CARGDRAADTQYF
TRBV25-1	many	-	TRBJ2-7	TGTGCCAGCAGTGAATCTACGGGCTACGAGCAGTACTTC	CASSESTGYEQYF
TRBV7-6	many	TRBD1	TRBJ2-1	TGTGCCAGCAGCTTCCCGAGGACAGGGAGCTCCTACAATGAGCAGTTCTTC	CASSFPRTGSSYNEQFF
TRBV7-2	many	-	TRBJ1-5	TGTGCCAGCAGCTTAGTCCGTGAAGGAGCCCATCAGCCCCAGCATTTT	CASSLVREGAHQPQHF
TRBV20-1	many	-	TRBJ1-1	TGCAGTGCACAAACACGGAACACTGAAGCTTTCTTT	CSAQTRNTEAFF
TRBV10-3	many	-	TRBJ1-1	TGTGCCATCAGTTCCTGGTCGGGGGCGAACACTGAAGCTTTCTTT	CAISSWSGANTEAFF
TRBV28	many	-	TRBJ1-1	TGTGCCAGCAGTTTAAGGGCAGCTACTGAAGCTTTCTTT	CASSLRAATEAFF
TRBV29-1	many	-	TRBJ2-7	TGCAGCGTTTGGGCTAGCGTCACCTACGAGCAGTACTTC	CSVWASVTYEQYF
TRBV12-3/TRBV12-4	many	-	TRBJ1-4	TGTGCCAGCAGTCCCGGACGGCTCAATGAAAAACTGTTTTTT	CASSPGRLNEKLFF
TRBV3-1	-	-	TRBJ2-7	TGTGCCAGCAGCCAAGGAGGCGTGACCTACGAGCAGTACTTC	CASSQGGVTYEQYF